This T cell receptor beta chain was identified in a study of T cells after yellow fever vaccination. General study points: The secondary T-cell response peaked on day 5, not day 15, but was weaker.

Only a few counts were recorded for this clonotype. Its antigen is not known. TCRdb reprocessed the 5' RACE reads with MiXCR, giving one entry per CDR3 protein. The repertoire holds hundreds of thousands of distinct CDR3 sequences, with roughly 12% as singletons. CDR3 length: 16 amino acids. Germline lookup yields CDR1 DFQATT and CDR2 SNEGSKA (reference sequence). Trimming at V came to 3 bases and at J to 2 bases, leaving 10 bases not matched to a gene. The clonotype originates from a man aged 25 to 40 who received the YFV17D yellow fever vaccine. Sequencing was performed on PBMCs, taken on the day of the yellow fever booster vaccination. This chain connects TRBV20-1 to TRBJ2-1; 7 positions agree with TRBD2. The CDR3 coding sequence is TGCAGTGCTAGGGTCGGCGGGGGTCCCCCCTACAATGAGCAGTTCTTC. As protein: CSARVGGGPPYNEQFF.